The entry below gives a single T cell receptor (beta chain) sequence along with its context. Its antigen remains unknown. This sample is part of a study of chemoradiotherapy in HPV16-positive cancers. Turning to the study itself: Functional T-cell assays on a couple of HPV16-positive patients' cells defined candidate HPV-specific clones and common TCR motifs.

Germline CDR1 reads SGHTA; CDR2 reads FQGTGA. Trimming took off 6 bases at V and 5 bases at J, with 19 bases between the two ends. The CDR3 consists of 15 residues. Study-level points and caveats: Non-HPV-specific T cells did not expand in tumors during treatment, whereas candidate HPV-specific clones and E7-related motifs did. Better recurrence-free survival went with HPV-responsive T-cell expansion in HPV16-positive patients. Functional assays defining HPV-specific T cells used only a couple of HPV16-positive patients.

TCRdb's copy holds only in-frame clones and misses some; the assay was immunoSEQ multiplex PCR. This sample has about 32,000 clones; about 91% occur once, and the top ten carry 4.5% to 5.5%. This sample comprised blood, obtained from a patient who underwent chemoradiotherapy. The TCR originated in a human donor with HPV-associated anogenital cancer. The V and J genes are TRBV7-3 and TRBJ1-2; no firm D call. The CDR3: CASRFRGRGIYGYTF. CDR3 DNA sequence: TGTGCCAGCAGGTTTCGAGGGAGAGGGATATATGGCTACACCTTC.